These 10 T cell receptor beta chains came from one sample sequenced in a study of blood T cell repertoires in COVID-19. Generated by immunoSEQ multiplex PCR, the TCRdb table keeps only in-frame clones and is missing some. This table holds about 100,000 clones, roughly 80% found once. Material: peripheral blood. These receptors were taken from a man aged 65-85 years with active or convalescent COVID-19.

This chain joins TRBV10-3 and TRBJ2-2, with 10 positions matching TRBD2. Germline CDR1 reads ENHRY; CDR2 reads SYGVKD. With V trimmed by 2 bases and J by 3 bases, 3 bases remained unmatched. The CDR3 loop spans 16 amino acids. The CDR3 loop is CAISEPTSGDTGELFF. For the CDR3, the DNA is TGTGCCATCAGTGAGCCAACTAGCGGGGACACCGGGGAGCTGTTTTTT.

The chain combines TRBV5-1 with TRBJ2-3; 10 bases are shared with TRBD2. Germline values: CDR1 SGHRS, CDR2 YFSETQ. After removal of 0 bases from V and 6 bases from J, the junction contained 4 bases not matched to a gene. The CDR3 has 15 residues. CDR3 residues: CASSLGASGGDTQYF. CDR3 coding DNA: TGCGCCAGCAGCTTGGGGGCTAGCGGGGGTGATACGCAGTATTTT.

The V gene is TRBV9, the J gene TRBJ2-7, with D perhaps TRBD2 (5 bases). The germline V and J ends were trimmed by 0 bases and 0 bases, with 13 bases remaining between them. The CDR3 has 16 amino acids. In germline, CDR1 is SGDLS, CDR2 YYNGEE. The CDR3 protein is CASSVGGSQFSYEQYF. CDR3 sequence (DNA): TGTGCCAGCAGCGTAGGAGGGAGTCAGTTCTCCTACGAGCAGTACTTC.

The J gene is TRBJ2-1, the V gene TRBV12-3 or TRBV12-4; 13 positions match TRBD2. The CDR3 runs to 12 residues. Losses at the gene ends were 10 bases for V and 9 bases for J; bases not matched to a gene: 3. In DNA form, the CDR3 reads TGTGCCATCGGACTAGCGGGGGTTGAGCAGTTCTTC. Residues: CAIGLAGVEQFF.

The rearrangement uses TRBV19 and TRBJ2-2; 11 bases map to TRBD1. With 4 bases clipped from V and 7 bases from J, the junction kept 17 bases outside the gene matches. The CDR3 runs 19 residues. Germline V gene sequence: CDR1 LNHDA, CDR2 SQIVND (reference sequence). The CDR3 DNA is TGTGCCAGTAGTAGTTGGGGGTTCGATGGGACAGGGGGAGTCGGGGAGCTGTTTTTT. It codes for CASSSWGFDGTGGVGELFF.

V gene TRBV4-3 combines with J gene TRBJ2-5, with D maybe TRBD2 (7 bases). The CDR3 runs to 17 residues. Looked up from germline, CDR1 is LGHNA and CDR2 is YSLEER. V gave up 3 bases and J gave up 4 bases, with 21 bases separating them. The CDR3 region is CASSQGPGGGAVETQYF. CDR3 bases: TGCGCCAGCAGCCAGGGCCCTGGTGGGGGGGCGGTAGAGACCCAGTACTTC.

CDR3 region: CATSRDVEGAREQYF. CDR3 sequence (DNA): TGTGCCACCAGCAGAGATGTTGAGGGGGCACGCGAGCAGTACTTC. J is TRBJ2-7 and V is TRBV15, with 7 nucleotides matching TRBD1. The CDR3 loop spans 15 amino acids. Germline-derived CDR1 and CDR2 are LNHNV and YYDKDF (reference sequence). Germline trimming cut 0 bases from V and 6 bases from J; bases unmatched to any gene: 8.

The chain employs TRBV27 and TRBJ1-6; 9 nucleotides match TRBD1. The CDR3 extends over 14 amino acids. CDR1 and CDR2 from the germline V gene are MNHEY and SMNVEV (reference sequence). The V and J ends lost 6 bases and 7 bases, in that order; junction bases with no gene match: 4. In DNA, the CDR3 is TGTGCCAGCAGAACAGGGGGCTGGAATTCACCCCTCCACTTT. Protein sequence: CASRTGGWNSPLHF.

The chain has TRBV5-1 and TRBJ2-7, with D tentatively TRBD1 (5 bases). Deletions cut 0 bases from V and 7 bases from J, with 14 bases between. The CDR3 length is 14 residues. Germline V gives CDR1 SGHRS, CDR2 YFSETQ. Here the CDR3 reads CASSLAAGQGEQYF. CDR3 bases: TGCGCCAGCAGCTTGGCGGCAGGCCAGGGTGAGCAGTACTTC.

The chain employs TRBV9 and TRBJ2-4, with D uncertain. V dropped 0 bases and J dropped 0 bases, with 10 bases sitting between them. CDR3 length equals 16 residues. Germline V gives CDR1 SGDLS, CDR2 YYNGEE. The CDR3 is CASSVVQILAKNIQYF. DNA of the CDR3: TGTGCCAGCAGCGTAGTTCAGATTCTAGCCAAAAACATTCAGTACTTC.